A single sample gave rise to the 31 T cell receptor beta chains below, sequenced in a study of regulatory T cells in long-lasting Graves disease. Investigators prepared the TCR beta libraries by applying iRepertoire HTBI primers and Arm-PCR of CDR3 regions. TCRdb reprocessed the multiplex PCR reads via MiXCR and lists one record per CDR3 protein. The table includes 350,000 to 400,000 distinct CDR3 sequences, around 16% detected once. The time point denotes: newly diagnosed GD, antithyroid drugs for less than 3 months. The authors made the TCR library using RNA they extracted from PBMCs. The input for sequencing was peripheral blood mononuclear cells (PBMCs), taken at new diagnosis, from a patient treated with antithyroid drugs. Every receptor here comes from a female donor with Graves disease.

The chain recombines TRBV27 with TRBJ2-6; D is undetermined. The length of the CDR3 is 17 residues. V was trimmed by 7 bases and J by 0 bases, leaving 16 bases between them. Germline V gene lookup returns CDR1 MNHEY and CDR2 SMNVEV (reference sequence). The CDR3 region has the DNA TGTGCCAGCACCGAAGGTGGGGAATTCTCTGGGGCCAACGTCCTGACTTTC. This codes for CASTEGGEFSGANVLTF.

This clonotype was recorded at least ten times. The rearrangement uses TRBV28 and TRBJ1-5; D remains ambiguous. Germline CDR1 is MDHEN and CDR2 is SYDVKM. The CDR3 sequence is 17 residues long. V was clipped by 3 bases and J by 11 bases, with 26 bases between them. The CDR3 DNA sequence: TGTGCCAGCAGTTTGCTAATGTCTGACCGAGGGAGGGAGACCCAGCATTTT. It specifies CASSLLMSDRGRETQHF.

Many counts were recorded for this clonotype. The chain recombines TRBV11-2 with TRBJ2-3; a weak D match, TRBD2 (5 bases). Germline CDR1 is SGHAT and CDR2 is FQNNGV. Trimming took off 0 bases at V and 3 bases at J, with 13 bases between the two ends. The CDR3 consists of 16 residues. In DNA form, the CDR3 reads TGTGCCAGCAGCTTAGATGTTGAGGAGGCGACAGATACGCAGTATTTT. This sequence encodes CASSLDVEEATDTQYF.

This clonotype has just a few counts. The chain's CDR3 is CASSQAAWLAGSSTDTQYF. The CDR3 DNA is TGCGCCAGCAGCCAAGCCGCCTGGCTAGCGGGAAGTAGCACAGATACGCAGTATTTT. V is TRBV4-1 and J is TRBJ2-3; 9 positions match TRBD2. The germline CDR1 and CDR2 sequences are MGHRA and YSYEKL. The CDR3 consists of 19 residues. J lost 0 bases, V lost 1 base, and 11 bases had no gene match.

This clonotype was observed at least ten times. The V gene is TRBV11-1, the J gene TRBJ1-1, with D perhaps matching TRBD1 (5 bases). Trimming stripped 3 bases from V and 0 bases from J, with 11 bases between. Germline loops: CDR1 SGHAT, CDR2 FQDESV (reference sequence). CDR3 length equals 15 residues. CDR3 region: CASSLTAALNTEAFF. CDR3 bases: TGTGCCAGCAGCTTGACAGCAGCGCTGAACACTGAAGCTTTCTTT.

This clonotype was seen ten or more times. V is TRBV5-1 and J is TRBJ1-1; 12 bases agree with TRBD1. V gave up 4 bases and J gave up 2 bases; unmatched junction bases: 12. This CDR3 has 18 amino acids. Germline V gene data show CDR1 as SGHRS and CDR2 as YFSETQ. CDR3 residues: CASSRGQGADGGNTEAFF. The CDR3 region has the DNA TGCGCCAGCAGCAGGGGACAGGGGGCAGACGGCGGTAACACTGAAGCTTTCTTT.

This clonotype was counted at least ten times. The V call is TRBV20-1, the J call TRBJ1-2; TRBD1 might be the D (5 bases). Trimming pared 0 bases from V and 0 bases from J, leaving 17 bases between. The CDR3 is 17 residues long. The germline CDR1 and CDR2 sequences are DFQATT and SNEGSKA (reference sequence). The CDR3 is CSARDKQAIPANYGYTF. In DNA, the CDR3 is TGCAGTGCTAGAGATAAACAGGCCATCCCAGCTAACTATGGCTACACCTTC.

The chain uses TRBV19 and TRBJ1-6, with D unresolved. In germline, CDR1 is LNHDA, CDR2 SQIVND (reference sequence). The V and J ends lost 6 bases and 16 bases respectively, with 10 bases between them. The CDR3 spans 10 residues. The CDR3 spells CASRVVLLHF. For the CDR3, the DNA is TGTGCCAGTAGAGTGGTACTACTCCACTTT.

A note on this clonotype: A much larger clone lies one base from this, so it may be a read error. The V and J genes are TRBV28 and TRBJ2-4; D not certain. Germline loops: CDR1 MDHEN, CDR2 SYDVKM. Trimming took off 3 bases at V and 0 bases at J, with 6 bases between the two ends. CDR3 size: 14 residues. Here the CDR3 reads CASSFPGAKNIQYF. CDR3 DNA sequence: TGTGCCAGCAGTTTTCCGGGAGCCAAAAACATTCAGTACTTC.

The chain combines TRBV3-1 with TRBJ2-3, with 13 bases lining up with TRBD2. CDR1 is LGHDT, CDR2 YNNKEL, per germline (reference sequence). The CDR3 is 18 amino acids. The V gene end was trimmed by 6 bases and the J gene end by 0 bases; junction bases not matched to a gene: 9. The CDR3 sequence: CASRHPGTSGISTDTQYF. The CDR3 DNA reads TGTGCCAGCAGGCACCCCGGGACTAGCGGGATAAGCACAGATACGCAGTATTTT.

The sample holds many counts of this clonotype. V is TRBV6-2 or TRBV6-3 and J is TRBJ2-1, with D possibly matching TRBD1 (6 bases). The length of the CDR3 is 20 residues. V was cut by 5 bases and J by 3 bases, with 29 bases left in between. Looked up from germline, CDR1 is MNHEY and CDR2 is SVGEGT. CDR3 nucleotide sequence: TGTGCCAGCAGTACCCGCCCGACAGGCTGGATATGGTCTGGCTACAATGAGCAGTTCTTC. This translates into CASSTRPTGWIWSGYNEQFF.

The table lists this clonotype with many counts. The chain is built from TRBV27 and TRBJ2-5; 10 positions match TRBD1. CDR3 size: 14 residues. The germline V gene encodes CDR1 MNHEY and CDR2 SMNVEV (reference sequence). V gave up 5 bases and J gave up 4 bases; unmatched junction bases: 4. CDR3 sequence: CASSADRGLETQYF. The CDR3 DNA reads as TGTGCCAGCAGTGCTGACAGGGGGCTAGAGACCCAGTACTTC.

The genes are TRBV5-1 and TRBJ2-5; 7 bases are shared with TRBD1. This CDR3 is 15 amino acids long. CDR1 SGHRS and CDR2 YFSETQ come from the germline V gene. V was pared by 1 base and J by 0 bases, with 3 bases of the junction left unmatched. This chain's CDR3 is CASSLSTGDQETQYF. CDR3 nucleotide sequence: TGCGCCAGCAGCTTGAGCACAGGGGACCAAGAGACCCAGTACTTC.

The table lists this clonotype with many counts. V gene TRBV20-1 combines with J gene TRBJ2-6, with a tentative D call TRBD1 (6 bases). This CDR3 region has 14 residues. From germline, CDR1 is DFQATT and CDR2 SNEGSKA (reference sequence). Trimming took off 6 bases at V and 1 base at J, with 10 bases between the two ends. This chain's CDR3 is CSAATGSGANVLTF. The CDR3 DNA reads as TGCAGTGCCGCGACAGGATCTGGGGCCAACGTCCTGACTTTC.

In its sample, this clonotype was seen many times. The chain is built from TRBV20-1 and TRBJ2-3; TRBD2 matches at 15 bases. This CDR3 contains 19 residues. Germline CDR1 reads DFQATT; CDR2 reads SNEGSKA (reference sequence). V shed 6 bases and J 4 bases; nucleotides not matched to a gene: 17. CDR3 residues: CSALGGTSGGNTVPDTQYF. DNA of the CDR3: TGCAGTGCACTAGGAGGGACTAGCGGGGGGAATACTGTTCCAGATACGCAGTATTTT.

This clonotype occurred many times. V gene TRBV5-1 combines with J gene TRBJ2-7; TRBD1 is a possible D gene (6 bases). Germline V lookup: CDR1 SGHRS, CDR2 YFSETQ. The CDR3 is made up of 15 amino acids. Trimming left V 3 bases short and J 3 bases short, with 16 bases between. CDR3 coding DNA: TGCGCCAGCAGCTCAGGGGTTCGGAAGTTCTACGAGCAGTACTTC. Protein product: CASSSGVRKFYEQYF.

This clonotype has ten or more counts. V and J are TRBV6-1 and TRBJ1-1; D not resolved. CDR3 length: 13 amino acids. V lost 8 bases, J lost 5 bases, and 15 bases lay in between. Looked up from germline, CDR1 is MNHNS and CDR2 is SASEGT. DNA for the CDR3: TGTGCCAGCGAGATTGGTTTAAGGACTGAAGCTTTCTTT. Its translation: CASEIGLRTEAFF.

This clonotype was counted at least ten times. The chain has TRBV6-1 and TRBJ1-5; D unresolved. Looked up from germline, CDR1 is MNHNS and CDR2 is SASEGT. Between the trimmed V and J ends, which lost 0 bases and 7 bases, there was a span of 13 bases. The CDR3 contains 15 residues. CDR3 DNA sequence: TGTGCCAGCAGTGAAGCCCCCAAGGTTCGACAGCCCCAGCATTTT. It translates to CASSEAPKVRQPQHF.

The chain joins TRBV7-2 to TRBJ1-2, with TRBD1 matching 7 bases. Per the germline V gene, CDR1 is SGHTA and CDR2 is FQGNSA. The CDR3 spans 13 residues. With 6 bases clipped from V and 7 bases from J, the junction kept 8 bases outside the gene matches. The CDR3 nucleotides read TGTGCCAGCAGTGGGGCAGGGGGGAGTGGCTACACCTTC. This translates into CASSGAGGSGYTF.

The chain combines TRBV30 with TRBJ1-3; D ambiguous. Germline V gene sequence: CDR1 GTSNPN, CDR2 SVGIG (reference sequence). The CDR3 has 14 amino acids. V was clipped by 4 bases and J by 0 bases, with 10 bases between them. CDR3 DNA sequence: TGTGCCTGGACCAAAGCCCGCTCTGGAAACACCATATATTTT. Protein sequence: CAWTKARSGNTIYF.

In this sample, this clonotype turned up many times. The chain joins TRBV2 to TRBJ2-7, with 9 positions matching TRBD1. V shed 5 bases and J 5 bases; nucleotides not matched to a gene: 7. The CDR3 extends over 14 amino acids. Germline CDR1 is SNHLY and CDR2 is FYNNEI. The CDR3, as DNA: TGTGCCAGCAGTTACAGGGGGCGAGGGGACGAGCAGTACTTC. Its translation is CASSYRGRGDEQYF. Together with reference TRBV2 and TRBJ2-7, the CDR3 gives the full variable domain: EPEVTQTPSHQVTQMGQEVILRCVPISNHLYFYWYRQILGQKVEFLVSFYNNEISEKSEIFDDQFSVERPDGSNFTLKIRSTKLEDSAMYFCASSYRGRGDEQYFGPGTRLTVT.

This clonotype was observed at least ten times. The chain recombines TRBV12-3 or TRBV12-4 with TRBJ1-1, with D possibly being TRBD1 (5 bases). The CDR3 runs to 14 residues. V dropped 7 bases and J dropped 3 bases, with 15 bases sitting between them. CDR3 in amino acids: CASTSDRSYTEAFF. DNA of the CDR3: TGTGCCAGCACCAGCGACAGATCCTACACTGAAGCTTTCTTT.

The sample holds many counts of this clonotype. V is TRBV18 and J is TRBJ1-5; D possibly corresponds to TRBD1 (5 bases). The CDR3 has 13 residues. From germline, CDR1 is KGHSH and CDR2 LQKENI. Deletions cut 5 bases from V and 4 bases from J, with 9 bases between. DNA of the CDR3: TGTGCCAGCTCAGGTGGGGGGAATCAGCCCCAGCATTTT. It specifies CASSGGGNQPQHF.

This chain joins TRBV9 and TRBJ2-2; 9 bases fit TRBD2. This CDR3 contains 17 residues. From germline, CDR1 is SGDLS and CDR2 YYNGEE. With V trimmed by 0 bases and J by 5 bases, 8 bases remained unmatched. In DNA form, the CDR3 reads TGTGCCAGCAGCGTAGGAGGTAGCGGGAGTACTACCGGGGAGCTGTTTTTT. It is translated as CASSVGGSGSTTGELFF.

This clonotype was detected ten times or more. The chain couples TRBV29-1 to TRBJ2-3; D unclear. The CDR3 extends over 14 amino acids. Trimming cost V 1 base and J 4 bases, with 12 bases left between them. In germline, CDR1 is SQVTM, CDR2 ANQGSEA. Written as DNA, the CDR3 is TGCAGCGTTGAAGGAGGCAGGTTCGCAGATACGCAGTATTTT. The encoded protein is CSVEGGRFADTQYF.

This clonotype has a count of ten or more. This chain connects TRBV6-1 to TRBJ1-1; 7 positions match TRBD1. V shed 11 bases, J shed 4 bases, and the junction held 16 bases outside the gene matches. The CDR3 spans 15 residues. The germline CDR1 and CDR2 sequences are MNHNS and SASEGT. The CDR3 spells CASLPGQAASTEAFF. The CDR3 DNA reads as TGTGCCTCACTACCCGGACAGGCTGCCTCCACTGAAGCTTTCTTT.

This clonotype was observed at least ten times. The chain recombines TRBV7-2 with TRBJ2-7, with TRBD2 identical over 9 bases. J was trimmed by 4 bases and V by 4 bases; bases with no gene match: 5. The CDR3 totals 14 residues. In germline, CDR1 is SGHTA, CDR2 FQGNSA. The CDR3 DNA follows: TGTGCCAGCAGCTGGGCTAGCGGGACTTACGAGCAGTACTTC. It specifies CASSWASGTYEQYF.

The CDR3 loop is CASSNAGELFF. CDR3 bases: TGTGCCAGCAGTAATGCCGGGGAGCTGTTTTTT. The chain employs TRBV27 and TRBJ2-2; the D is unclear. The V end lost 5 bases, the J end lost 6 bases, and 4 bases lay between the germline ends. Looked up from germline, CDR1 is MNHEY and CDR2 is SMNVEV (reference sequence). This CDR3 is built from 11 residues.

This clonotype appeared many times. The chain has TRBV6-2 or TRBV6-3 and TRBJ1-1, with D hard to call. The CDR3 length is 13 residues. Germline loops: CDR1 MNHEY, CDR2 SVGEGT. V was cut by 5 bases and J by 7 bases, with 14 bases left in between. This chain's CDR3 is CASSEGDLFEAFF. The CDR3 nucleotides are TGTGCCAGCAGTGAAGGTGACCTATTTGAAGCTTTCTTT.

This clonotype was recorded many times. J is TRBJ2-1 and V is TRBV10-3; TRBD1 aligns across 8 bases. With V trimmed by 5 bases and J by 3 bases, 6 bases remained unmatched. This CDR3 spans 15 amino acids. Germline lookup yields CDR1 ENHRY and CDR2 SYGVKD. In DNA form, the CDR3 reads TGTGCCATCAGTCAACCTACAGGGGGCTACAATGAGCAGTTCTTC. It encodes CAISQPTGGYNEQFF.

This clonotype occurred a few times. It may be a read error: a sequence one base away is much more abundant. The rearrangement uses TRBV6-1 and TRBJ2-1; weak D call: TRBD1 (5 bases). Trimming took off 2 bases at V and 6 bases at J, with 5 bases between the two ends. The CDR3 totals 12 residues. In germline, CDR1 is MNHNS, CDR2 SASEGT. In DNA, the CDR3 is TGTGCCAGCAGTGAACAGGGCAATGAGCAGTTCTTC. Its translation is CASSEQGNEQFF.